This T cell receptor (beta chain) derives from a study of memory CD4+ T cells and cytomegalovirus serostatus. V was pared by 3 bases and J by 8 bases, with 10 bases of the junction left unmatched. Germline loops: CDR1 SGHRS, CDR2 YFSETQ. The CDR3 runs to 15 residues. Study-wide results and limits: About 40% of the roughly 160 known CMV-associated TCRbeta sequences appeared in CD4+ memory.

TCRdb keeps only in-frame clones here, not all; method: immunoSEQ multiplex PCR. The profile covers 55,000 to 75,000 clones, with around four fifths appearing a single time and roughly 0.95% taken by the ten largest. To note about this clone: Its antigen is currently unknown.

The sort gate was single viable CD3+CD4+CD8-CD45RO+ cells for memory CD4+ T cells. This receptor was obtained from an adult in good health and CMV-seronegative. The sample consisted of memory CD4+ T cells from blood. This sequence joins TRBV5-1 and TRBJ1-4; TRBD1 matches at 7 bases. CDR3 sequence: CASSYRSTGEEKLFF. Written as DNA, the CDR3 is TGCGCCAGCAGCTACCGATCCACAGGGGAAGAAAAACTGTTTTTT.